This entry lists 21 T cell receptor beta chains sequenced from one sample in a study of blood T cell repertoires in COVID-19. Repertoires were generated with immunoSEQ multiplex PCR, while TCRdb's copy carries only in-frame clones and drops some. The data hold 85,000 to 120,000 clones, with about 82% observed a single time. The sequencing input was peripheral blood. These receptors were obtained from a man older than 75 with COVID-19, enrolled during active disease.

The CDR3 reads CASSPTRGQETQYF. CDR3 coding DNA: TGTGCCAGCAGCCCTACCAGGGGGCAAGAGACCCAGTACTTC. The V gene is TRBV6-6, the J gene TRBJ2-5, with TRBD1 matching 7 bases. The CDR3 contains 14 residues. The J segment lost 2 bases and the V segment lost 6 bases, leaving 6 bases of the junction unmatched. Germline CDR1 MNHNY, CDR2 SVGAGI (reference sequence).

The chain recombines TRBV2 with TRBJ2-7; TRBD2 agrees at 9 bases. V lost 7 bases to trimming and J lost 6 bases; unmatched junction nucleotides: 13. CDR3 size: 15 residues. Germline CDR1 is SNHLY and CDR2 is FYNNEI. The chain's CDR3 is CASTAGVAGVGEQYF. In nucleotides, the CDR3 is TGTGCCAGCACCGCGGGAGTAGCGGGAGTGGGCGAGCAGTACTTC.

The chain has TRBV2 and TRBJ1-2, with D perhaps TRBD1 (6 bases). Deletions cut 4 bases from V and 4 bases from J, with 16 bases between. This CDR3 is 15 amino acids long. Germline values: CDR1 SNHLY, CDR2 FYNNEI. The CDR3 sequence: CASSVLTGSGYGYTF. In nucleotides, the CDR3 is TGTGCCAGCAGTGTGCTTACAGGGTCTGGCTATGGCTACACCTTC.

This clone was observed a few times. This chain connects TRBV18 to TRBJ1-5; 10 positions match TRBD1. Looked up from germline, CDR1 is KGHSH and CDR2 is LQKENI. Trimming at V came to 2 bases and at J to 2 bases, leaving 0 bases not matched to a gene. This CDR3 comprises 15 residues. The CDR3 sequence is CASSPGTGGNQPQHF. DNA of the CDR3: TGTGCCAGCTCACCAGGGACAGGGGGCAATCAGCCCCAGCATTTT.

The chain joins TRBV2 to TRBJ2-7, with TRBD2 matching over 11 bases. Germline assignment: CDR1 SNHLY and CDR2 FYNNEI. The CDR3 runs 16 residues. J was trimmed by 0 bases and V by 6 bases; bases with no gene match: 7. DNA of the CDR3: TGTGCCAGCAGACCCGGTAGCGGGAGGGTCTCCTACGAGCAGTACTTC. Translation: CASRPGSGRVSYEQYF.

Note on this clone: This may stem from a read error, because a much larger clone lies one nucleotide away. The identical CDR3 is also encoded by other nucleotide sequences in the sample. The V and J genes are TRBV5-6 and TRBJ2-1, with TRBD2 as a possible D gene (5 bases). Germline-derived CDR1 and CDR2 are SGHDT and YYEEEE. With 2 bases removed from V and 12 bases from J, the gap between germline ends came to 12 bases. This CDR3 is built from 12 residues. The CDR3, as DNA: TGTGCCAGCAGCTTCATGACTACAGCGCAGTTCTTC. It specifies CASSFMTTAQFF.

This clone appeared a few times. The chain links TRBV25-1 to TRBJ1-4; D may be TRBD1 (5 bases). Germline assignment: CDR1 MGHDK and CDR2 SYGVNS. V was shortened by 0 bases and J by 8 bases, with 22 bases between the two germline ends. This CDR3 is 18 amino acids long. The CDR3 DNA reads TGTGCCAGCAGTGAATATCCGGCGGGGGACCCAACAAGGGAAAAACTGTTTTTT. Translated, it gives CASSEYPAGDPTREKLFF. The whole variable domain, filled in from reference TRBV25-1 and TRBJ1-4, reads EADIYQTPRYLVIGTGKKITLECSQTMGHDKMYWYQQDPGMELHLIHYSYGVNSTEKGDLSSESTVSRIRTEHFPLTLESARPSHTSQYLCASSEYPAGDPTREKLFFGSGTQLSVL.

The CDR3 region has the DNA TGTGCCAGCAGTTTTCTAGATGATTACGAGCAGTACTTC. This codes for CASSFLDDYEQYF. V is TRBV28 and J is TRBJ2-7; D is undetermined. Trimming cost V 3 bases and J 4 bases, with 10 bases left between them. The CDR3 has 13 residues. Per germline, CDR1 MDHEN and CDR2 SYDVKM. The full variable domain, completed using reference TRBV28 and TRBJ2-7, is DVKVTQSSRYLVKRTGEKVFLECVQDMDHENMFWYRQDPGLGLRLIYFSYDVKMKEKGDIPEGYSVSREKKERFSLILESASTNQTSMYLCASSFLDDYEQYFGPGTRLTVT.

V usage is TRBV27 and J usage is TRBJ1-2, with 8 bases matching TRBD1. Trimming cost V 7 bases and J 6 bases; bases outside gene matches: 7. The length of the CDR3 is 13 residues. Germline CDR1 reads MNHEY; CDR2 reads SMNVEV (reference sequence). The CDR3 spells CASTRQGNDGYTF. The CDR3 DNA sequence: TGTGCCAGCACCCGACAGGGGAACGATGGCTACACCTTC.

V is TRBV25-1 and J is TRBJ2-1; D possibly corresponds to TRBD2 (6 bases). This CDR3 spans 15 amino acids. V lost 4 bases and J 7 bases, leaving 17 bases between the germline ends. Germline V gene sequence: CDR1 MGHDK, CDR2 SYGVNS. CDR3 sequence: CASSVGTAGVNEQFF. The CDR3 bases are TGTGCCAGCAGTGTCGGGACTGCCGGAGTGAATGAGCAGTTCTTC.

The CDR3 nucleotides read TGTGCCAGCGGGAGGGAGTTGGTGAACACCGGGGAGCTGTTTTTT. This sequence encodes CASGRELVNTGELFF. The chain employs TRBV7-8 and TRBJ2-2; 7 bases match TRBD2. This CDR3 spans 15 amino acids. The V gene's germline CDR1 is SGHVS and CDR2 FQNEAQ. V shed 8 bases and J 1 base; nucleotides not matched to a gene: 7.

The rearrangement uses TRBV5-5 and TRBJ2-2; 11 bases fit TRBD2. The trim removed 4 bases at V and 7 bases at J, leaving 12 bases unmatched. Germline-derived CDR1 and CDR2 are SGHKS and YYEKEE (reference sequence). CDR3 length: 17 amino acids. The CDR3 DNA reads TGTGCCAGCAGCGGGCTCACTAGCGGGAGAAGTATCGGGGAGCTGTTTTTT. Protein: CASSGLTSGRSIGELFF.

As regards this clone: The sample has other DNA sequences that encode this CDR3 too. The chain joins TRBV5-1 to TRBJ2-7; 8 bases are shared with TRBD1. This CDR3 spans 15 amino acids. Trimming at V came to 4 bases and at J to 1 base, leaving 7 bases not matched to a gene. The germline CDR1 and CDR2 sequences are SGHRS and YFSETQ. Here the CDR3 DNA reads TGCGCCAGCAGCCTTGGACAGGGATCTTCCTACGAGCAGTACTTC. Translated, it gives CASSLGQGSSYEQYF.

This chain connects TRBV9 to TRBJ2-5; 9 bases fit TRBD2. V lost 0 bases to trimming and J lost 2 bases; unmatched junction nucleotides: 8. Germline loops: CDR1 SGDLS, CDR2 YYNGEE. The CDR3 totals 17 residues. The CDR3 spells CASSVVGELAGQETQYF. CDR3 nucleotide sequence: TGTGCCAGCAGCGTAGTTGGGGAGCTAGCGGGGCAAGAGACCCAGTACTTC.

The genes are TRBV18 and TRBJ2-7, with 14 bases that match TRBD2. After removal of 5 bases from V and 3 bases from J, the junction contained 15 bases not matched to a gene. Germline V gives CDR1 KGHSH, CDR2 LQKENI. The CDR3 extends over 19 amino acids. The CDR3 protein is CASSMKRTAGLAGVYEQYF. In DNA, the CDR3 is TGTGCCAGCTCAATGAAACGAACTGCGGGACTAGCGGGAGTCTACGAGCAGTACTTC. The full variable domain, its missing parts supplied by reference TRBV18 and TRBJ2-7, is NAGVMQNPRHLVRRRGQEARLRCSPMKGHSHVYWYRQLPEEGLKFMVYLQKENIIDESGMPKERFSAEFPKEGPSILRIQQVVRGDSAAYFCASSMKRTAGLAGVYEQYFGPGTRLTVT.

The chain is built from TRBV19 and TRBJ1-4; D is unclear. Germline-derived CDR1 and CDR2 are LNHDA and SQIVND (reference sequence). V was shortened by 1 base and J by 8 bases, with 11 bases between the two germline ends. The CDR3 totals 14 residues. The DNA for the CDR3 is TGTGCCAGTAGTATAGCTCGAAGAGAAGAAAAACTGTTTTTT. Translated: CASSIARREEKLFF.

V gene TRBV19 combines with J gene TRBJ2-3; D remains unclear. The ends were cut back, 1 base at V and 2 bases at J, with 4 bases in the middle. The germline gives CDR1 LNHDA, CDR2 SQIVND (reference sequence). This CDR3 contains 13 residues. CDR3: CASSIGATDTQYF. CDR3 bases: TGTGCCAGTAGTATAGGGGCCACAGATACGCAGTATTTT.

V is TRBV28 and J is TRBJ1-5, with D uncertain. This CDR3 is 14 amino acids long. Germline V CDR1 and CDR2: MDHEN, SYDVKM. V lost 3 bases and J lost 5, with 11 bases in between. This CDR3 reads CASSFRSFYQPQHF. CDR3 bases: TGTGCCAGCAGTTTTCGGTCATTCTATCAGCCCCAGCATTTT.

The CDR3 coding sequence is TGTGCCACCAGCAGTGTATCGGTGGACACTGAAGCTTTCTTT. Amino acids: CATSSVSVDTEAFF. This sequence joins TRBV15 and TRBJ1-1; D is unclear. Between the trimmed V and J ends, which lost 3 bases and 3 bases, there was a span of 11 bases. Germline values: CDR1 LNHNV, CDR2 YYDKDF (reference sequence). This CDR3 is 14 amino acids long.

The chain joins TRBV10-3 to TRBJ2-3, with 8 positions matching TRBD2. From germline, CDR1 is ENHRY and CDR2 SYGVKD. This CDR3 is 17 amino acids long. V lost 4 bases to trimming and J lost 2 bases; unmatched junction nucleotides: 11. The CDR3 bases are TGTGCCATCAGTGGCGGGGATAGCGGGATCTTCACAGATACGCAGTATTTT. Translation gives CAISGGDSGIFTDTQYF.

The chain couples TRBV7-2 to TRBJ2-5; D is undetermined. V was cut by 5 bases and J by 0 bases, with 7 bases left in between. In germline, CDR1 is SGHTA, CDR2 FQGNSA. The CDR3 consists of 13 residues. CDR3 coding DNA: TGTGCCAGCAGCAAGCCGTACCAAGAGACCCAGTACTTC. Its translation is CASSKPYQETQYF.